The clone carrying this TCR beta chain appeared a few times. Its antigen is unidentified. The sample originates from a study of T cells in Graves' hyperthyroidism and ophthalmopathy. Study background: Peripheral blood draws took place at initial diagnosis, ahead of any treatment.

Diagnoses used clinical symptoms, serum thyroxine and TRAb, thyroid ultrasound and orbital computed tomography. V lost 4 bases to trimming and J lost 5 bases; unmatched junction nucleotides: 14. Germline CDR1 SGHRS, CDR2 YFSETQ. This CDR3 contains 17 residues. Template material for amplifying TCR beta CDR3 regions consisted of RNA transcripts. First-round RT-PCR of the TCR CDR3 relied on the HTBI primer set. MiXCR, run by TCRdb on the multiplex PCR reads, gives a single entry per CDR3 protein. The sample yields approximately 600,000 distinct CDR3 sequences, around 20% seen once. Study-level points and caveats: By a 13 V-J model, ophthalmopathy was set apart from stable hyperthyroidism.

The source is a man in his thirties or forties with Graves' ophthalmopathy. The chain joins TRBV5-1 to TRBJ1-4; the match to TRBD1 covers 7 bases. The specimen was blood. The CDR3 DNA reads TGCGCCAGCAGCCAAATCACCAGGGGGACTATAAATGAAAAACTGTTTTTT. This gives the protein CASSQITRGTINEKLFF.